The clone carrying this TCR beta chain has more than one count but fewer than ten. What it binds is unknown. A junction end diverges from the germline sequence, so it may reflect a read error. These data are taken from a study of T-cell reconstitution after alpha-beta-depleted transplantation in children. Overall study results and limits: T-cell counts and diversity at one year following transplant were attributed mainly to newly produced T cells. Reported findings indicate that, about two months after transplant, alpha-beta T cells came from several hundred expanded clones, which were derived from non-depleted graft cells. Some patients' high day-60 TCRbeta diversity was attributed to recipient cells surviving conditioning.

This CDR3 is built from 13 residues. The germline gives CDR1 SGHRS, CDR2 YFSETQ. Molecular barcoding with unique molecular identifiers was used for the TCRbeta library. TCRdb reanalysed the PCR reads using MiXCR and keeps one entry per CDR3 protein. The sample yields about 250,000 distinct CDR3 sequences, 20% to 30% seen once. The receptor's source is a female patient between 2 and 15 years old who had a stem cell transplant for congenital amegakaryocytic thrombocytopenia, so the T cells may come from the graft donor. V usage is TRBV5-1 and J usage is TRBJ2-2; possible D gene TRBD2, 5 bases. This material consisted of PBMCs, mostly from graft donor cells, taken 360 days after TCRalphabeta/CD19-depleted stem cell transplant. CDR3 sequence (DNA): TGCGCCAGCAGCTCGGACGCCACCGGGGAGCCGTTTTTT. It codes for CASSSDATGEPFF.